The clone carrying this TCR beta chain has a count of ten or more. What it recognizes is unknown. The trim removed 4 bases at V and 0 bases at J, leaving 6 bases unmatched. This CDR3 region has 16 residues. Germline V gene sequence: CDR1 SGHRS, CDR2 YFSETQ. The source of the sample is a study of T cells after yellow fever vaccination. Study-wide findings and caveats: Among primary-vaccination clones, most reappeared after the booster, at 95% to 96% for CD4 and roughly 90% for CD8.

Conversion of TCR transcripts into cDNA relied on 5'RACE template switching, which added a universal primer site and UMIs. TCRdb redid the calling of the 5' RACE reads with MiXCR, one entry per CDR3 protein. The sample records more than 350,000 distinct CDR3 sequences, roughly 11% being singletons. The receptor was isolated from a man aged 18 to 30 who received the YFV17D yellow fever vaccine. Sample: PBMCs, taken on the day of the first yellow fever vaccination. The chain joins TRBV5-1 to TRBJ2-7, with 11 bases fitting TRBD2. CDR3 coding DNA: TGCGCCAGCAGCCCACCGCTAGCGGGGGGCTCCTACGAGCAGTACTTC. Its protein is CASSPPLAGGSYEQYF. The variable domain in full, completed from reference TRBV5-1 and TRBJ2-7, reads KAGVTQTPRYLIKTRGQQVTLSCSPISGHRSVSWYQQTPGQGLQFLFEYFSETQRNKGNFPGRFSGRQFSNSRSEMNVSTLELGDSALYLCASSPPLAGGSYEQYFGPGTRLTVT.